The next 6 T cell receptor beta chains were all read from a single sample in a study of multiple sclerosis patients with progressive multifocal leukoencephalopathy. Time point of the sample: more than ten months of natalizumab therapy. Generated by immunoSEQ multiplex PCR, the TCRdb table keeps only in-frame clones and is missing some. The sample contains around 25,000 clones, around 93% of which appear only once. Here the sequenced sample was PBMCs, taken from a patient treated with natalizumab. Every receptor here comes from a man under 40 with multiple sclerosis.

The rearrangement joins TRBV9 to TRBJ2-6; no definite D call. Trimming shortened V by 2 bases and J by 2 bases, and 8 bases separated the two germline ends. The CDR3 runs to 15 residues. Germline CDR1 reads SGDLS; CDR2 reads YYNGEE. In DNA, the CDR3 is TGTGCCAGCAGCGTCTTAACTACTGGGGCCAACGTCCTGACTTTC. Translating it yields CASSVLTTGANVLTF.

The chain uses TRBV7-8 and TRBJ2-7, with TRBD2 matching 7 bases. With 1 base clipped from V and 4 bases from J, the junction kept 7 bases outside the gene matches. This CDR3 is built from 15 residues. CDR1 is SGHVS, CDR2 FQNEAQ, per germline. The chain's CDR3 is CASSLGGTILYEQYV. The CDR3 bases are TGTGCCAGCAGCTTAGGGGGGACTATTCTTTACGAGCAGTACGTC.

The V gene is TRBV27, the J gene TRBJ2-5; 8 bases fit TRBD1. The CDR3 has 15 residues. From germline, CDR1 is MNHEY and CDR2 SMNVEV (reference sequence). V lost 5 bases and J lost 5; bases outside the gene matches: 10. CDR3 in DNA: TGTGCCAGCAGTCCCTGGGACAGGAGCGGTGAGACCCAGTACTTC. As protein: CASSPWDRSGETQYF.

The genes are TRBV5-1 and TRBJ2-1, with 9 bases that match TRBD2. Germline CDR1 and CDR2: SGHRS and YFSETQ. This CDR3 is built from 13 residues. V shed 4 bases, J shed 9 bases, and the junction held 5 bases outside the gene matches. CDR3 residues: CASSSGLATEQFF. For the CDR3, the DNA is TGCGCCAGCAGCAGCGGACTAGCGACTGAGCAGTTCTTC.

The chain joins TRBV6-1 to TRBJ1-5, with D perhaps matching TRBD1 (5 bases). The V gene lost 3 bases and the J gene lost 6 bases, with 9 bases spanning the gap. CDR1 is MNHNS and CDR2 is SASEGT in the germline V gene. CDR3 length: 13 amino acids. CDR3 DNA: TGTGCCAGCAGTGAGAGGGGTTCTCAGCCCCAGCATTTT. Residues: CASSERGSQPQHF.

Comments on this clone: The same CDR3 arises from other DNA sequences in this sample as well. Here the CDR3 reads CASSSQPWGGNEQFF. CDR3 DNA: TGTGCCAGCAGCTCACAGCCGTGGGGCGGAAATGAGCAGTTCTTC. The chain has TRBV7-6 and TRBJ2-1; a weak D match, TRBD1 (5 bases). The germline V and J ends were trimmed by 4 bases and 7 bases, with 17 bases remaining between them. Germline V CDR1 and CDR2: SGHVS, FNYEAQ. The length of the CDR3 is 15 residues. Full variable domain (missing parts from reference TRBV7-6 and TRBJ2-1): GAGVSQSPRYKVTKRGQDVALRCDPISGHVSLYWYRQALGQGPEFLTYFNYEAQQDKSGLPNDRFSAERPEGSISTLTIQRTEQRDSAMYRCASSSQPWGGNEQFFGPGTRLTVL.